This T cell receptor beta chain was found in a study of PD-1 blockade in mismatch repair-deficient tumors. For the study at large: Patients had around 11 mismatch repair-deficient cancer types and were previously treated and progressing. Study-level points and caveats: Tumor-resident clones, often absent from pretreatment blood, expanded after pembrolizumab and then contracted.

In germline, CDR1 is WNHNN, CDR2 SYGVQD (reference sequence). The CDR3 has 13 amino acids. Trimming took off 0 bases at V and 2 bases at J, with 4 bases between the two ends. Mismatch repair deficiency was confirmed in all patients, by PCR or immunohistochemistry. With respect to this clone: Its antigen is currently unknown.

Clones were sequenced by immunoSEQ multiplex PCR, and TCRdb holds only the in-frame ones, with some missing. The profile covers 55,000 to 85,000 clones, with approximately 80% appearing a single time and about 5% taken by the ten largest. Sequencing used peripheral blood, obtained 2 weeks after starting pembrolizumab. The receptor comes from an adult with mismatch repair-deficient cancer. The chain couples TRBV10-1 to TRBJ2-5; no firm D call. Written as DNA, the CDR3 is TGCGCCAGCAGTGAGTCCGGACAAGAGACCCAGTACTTC. This sequence encodes CASSESGQETQYF.